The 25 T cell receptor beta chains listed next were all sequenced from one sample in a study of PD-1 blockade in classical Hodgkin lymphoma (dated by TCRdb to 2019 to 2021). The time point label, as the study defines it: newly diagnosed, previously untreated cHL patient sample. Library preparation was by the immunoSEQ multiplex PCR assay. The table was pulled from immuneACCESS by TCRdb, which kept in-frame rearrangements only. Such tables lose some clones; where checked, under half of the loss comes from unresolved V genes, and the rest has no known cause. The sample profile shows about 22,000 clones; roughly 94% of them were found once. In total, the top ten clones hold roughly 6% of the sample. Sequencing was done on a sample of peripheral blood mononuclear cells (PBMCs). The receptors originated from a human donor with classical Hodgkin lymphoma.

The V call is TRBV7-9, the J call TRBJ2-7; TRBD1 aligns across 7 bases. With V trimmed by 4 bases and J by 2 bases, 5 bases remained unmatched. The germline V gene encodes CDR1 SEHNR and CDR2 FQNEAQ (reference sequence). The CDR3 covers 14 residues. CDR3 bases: TGTGCCAGCAGCTGGACAGGCTCCCCCTACGAGCAGTACTTC. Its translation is CASSWTGSPYEQYF. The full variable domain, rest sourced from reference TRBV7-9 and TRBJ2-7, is DTGVSQNPRHKITKRGQNVTFRCDPISEHNRLYWYRQTLGQGPEFLTYFQNEAQLEKSRLLSDRFSAERPKGSFSTLEIQRTEQGDSAMYLCASSWTGSPYEQYFGPGTRLTVT.

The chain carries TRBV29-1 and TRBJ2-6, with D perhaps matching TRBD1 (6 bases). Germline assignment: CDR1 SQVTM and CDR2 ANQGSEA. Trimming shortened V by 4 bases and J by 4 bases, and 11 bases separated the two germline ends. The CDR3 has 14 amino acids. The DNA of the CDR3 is TGCAGCGTTGTGGTGGGGGCCGGGGCCAACGTCCTGACTTTC. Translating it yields CSVVVGAGANVLTF.

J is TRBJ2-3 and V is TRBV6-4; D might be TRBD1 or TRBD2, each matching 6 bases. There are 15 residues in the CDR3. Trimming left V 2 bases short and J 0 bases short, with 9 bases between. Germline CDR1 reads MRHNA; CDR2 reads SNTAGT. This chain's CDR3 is CASSDDGGSTDTQYF. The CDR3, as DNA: TGTGCCAGCAGTGACGACGGGGGCAGCACAGATACGCAGTATTTT.

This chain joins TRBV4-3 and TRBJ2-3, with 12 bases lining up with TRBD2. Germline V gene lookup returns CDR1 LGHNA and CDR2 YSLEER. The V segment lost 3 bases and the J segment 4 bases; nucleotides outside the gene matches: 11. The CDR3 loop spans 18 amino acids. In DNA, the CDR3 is TGCGCCAGCAGCCAGGACTCCGGTTCTAGCGGGGGGGCAGATACGCAGTATTTT. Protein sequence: CASSQDSGSSGGADTQYF.

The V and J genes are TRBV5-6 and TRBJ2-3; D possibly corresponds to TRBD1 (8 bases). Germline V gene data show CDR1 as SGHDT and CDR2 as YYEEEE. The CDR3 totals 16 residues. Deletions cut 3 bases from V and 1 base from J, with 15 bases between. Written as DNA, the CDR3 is TGTGCCAGCAGCTCGGAGCGGGGACAGGGCACAGATACGCAGTATTTT. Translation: CASSSERGQGTDTQYF.

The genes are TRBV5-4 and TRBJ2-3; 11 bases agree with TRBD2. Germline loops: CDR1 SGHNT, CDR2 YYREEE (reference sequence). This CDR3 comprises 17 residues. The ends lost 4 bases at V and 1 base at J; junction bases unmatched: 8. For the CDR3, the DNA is TGTGCCAGCAGCAAGATAGCGGGGGGGCCGGGCACAGATACGCAGTATTTT. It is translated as CASSKIAGGPGTDTQYF.

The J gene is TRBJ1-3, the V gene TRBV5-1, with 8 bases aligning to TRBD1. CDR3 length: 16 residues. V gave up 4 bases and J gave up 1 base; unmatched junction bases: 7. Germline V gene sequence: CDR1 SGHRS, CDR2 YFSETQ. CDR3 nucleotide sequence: TGCGCCAGCAGCCACGGGACAGGATTTTCTGGAAACACCATATATTTT. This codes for CASSHGTGFSGNTIYF.

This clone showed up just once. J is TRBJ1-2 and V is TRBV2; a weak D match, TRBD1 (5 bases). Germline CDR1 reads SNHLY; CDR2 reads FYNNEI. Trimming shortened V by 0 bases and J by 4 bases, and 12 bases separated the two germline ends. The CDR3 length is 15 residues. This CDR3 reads CASSEARGWAYGYTF. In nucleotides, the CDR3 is TGTGCCAGCAGTGAAGCGAGGGGTTGGGCCTATGGCTACACCTTC.

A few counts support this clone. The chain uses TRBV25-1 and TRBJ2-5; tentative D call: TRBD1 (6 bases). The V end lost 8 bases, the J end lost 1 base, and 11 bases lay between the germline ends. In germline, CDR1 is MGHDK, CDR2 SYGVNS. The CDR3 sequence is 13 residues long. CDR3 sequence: CASQVGAQETQYF. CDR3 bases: TGTGCCAGCCAGGTGGGGGCCCAAGAGACCCAGTACTTC.

CDR3: CASSPGGQQFF. In DNA form, the CDR3 reads TGTGCCAGCAGCCCCGGGGGACAGCAGTTCTTC. The chain uses TRBV6-5 and TRBJ2-1; D might be TRBD2 (6 bases). Trimming cost V 6 bases and J 11 bases, with 11 bases left between them. CDR1 and CDR2 (germline): MNHEY, SVGAGI. The CDR3 covers 11 residues.

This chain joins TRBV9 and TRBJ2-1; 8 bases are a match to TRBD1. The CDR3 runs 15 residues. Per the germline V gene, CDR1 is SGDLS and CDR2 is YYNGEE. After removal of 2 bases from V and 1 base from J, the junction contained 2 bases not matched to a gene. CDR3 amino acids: CASSVTGESYNEQFF. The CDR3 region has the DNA TGTGCCAGCAGCGTGACAGGGGAGTCCTACAATGAGCAGTTCTTC.

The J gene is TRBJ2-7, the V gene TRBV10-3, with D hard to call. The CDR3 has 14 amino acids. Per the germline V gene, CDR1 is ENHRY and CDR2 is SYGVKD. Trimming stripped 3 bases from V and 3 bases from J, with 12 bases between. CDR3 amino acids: CAISEGQASYEQYF. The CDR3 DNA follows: TGTGCCATCAGTGAAGGGCAGGCGAGCTACGAGCAGTACTTC.

CDR3 protein: CASSQVGALAEKLFF. The DNA of the CDR3 is TGCGCCAGCAGCCAAGTGGGGGCGCTAGCTGAAAAACTGTTTTTT. The chain combines TRBV4-3 with TRBJ1-4, with D maybe TRBD1 (6 bases). The CDR3 contains 15 residues. Trimming stripped 1 base from V and 7 bases from J, with 13 bases between. From germline, CDR1 is LGHNA and CDR2 YSLEER.

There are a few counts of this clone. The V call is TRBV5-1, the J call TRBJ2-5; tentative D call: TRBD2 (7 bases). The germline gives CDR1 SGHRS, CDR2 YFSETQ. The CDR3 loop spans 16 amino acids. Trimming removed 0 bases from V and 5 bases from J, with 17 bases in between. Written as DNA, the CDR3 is TGCGCCAGCAGCTTGGGGCCGGGGGGCGATGGGGAGACCCAGTACTTC. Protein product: CASSLGPGGDGETQYF.

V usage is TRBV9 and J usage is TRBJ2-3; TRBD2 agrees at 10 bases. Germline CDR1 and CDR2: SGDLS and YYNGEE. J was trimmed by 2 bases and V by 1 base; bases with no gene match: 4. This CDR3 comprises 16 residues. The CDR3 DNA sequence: TGTGCCAGCAGCGTAACCCTAGCGGGGGCCACAGATACGCAGTATTTT. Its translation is CASSVTLAGATDTQYF.

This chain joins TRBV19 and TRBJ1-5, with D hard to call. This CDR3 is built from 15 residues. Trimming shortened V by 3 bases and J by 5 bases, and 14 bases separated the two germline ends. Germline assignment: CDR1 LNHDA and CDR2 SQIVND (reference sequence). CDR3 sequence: CASSIGTREDQPQHF. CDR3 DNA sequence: TGTGCCAGTAGTATTGGAACCCGGGAAGATCAGCCCCAGCATTTT. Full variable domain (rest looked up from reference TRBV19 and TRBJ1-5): DGGITQSPKYLFRKEGQNVTLSCEQNLNHDAMYWYRQDPGQGLRLIYYSQIVNDFQKGDIAEGYSVSREKKESFPLTVTSAQKNPTAFYLCASSIGTREDQPQHFGDGTRLSIL.

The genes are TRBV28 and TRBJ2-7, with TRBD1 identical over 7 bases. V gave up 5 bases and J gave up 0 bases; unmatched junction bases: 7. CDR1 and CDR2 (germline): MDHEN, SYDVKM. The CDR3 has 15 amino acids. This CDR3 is CASSLFRQGSYEQYF. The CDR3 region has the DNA TGTGCCAGCAGTCTATTTAGACAGGGCTCCTACGAGCAGTACTTC.

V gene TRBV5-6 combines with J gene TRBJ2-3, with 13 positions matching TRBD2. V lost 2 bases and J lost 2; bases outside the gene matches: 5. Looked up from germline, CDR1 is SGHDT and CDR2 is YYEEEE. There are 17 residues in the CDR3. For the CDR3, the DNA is TGTGCCAGCAGCTTTGGACTAGCGGGGGACTACACAGATACGCAGTATTTT. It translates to CASSFGLAGDYTDTQYF.

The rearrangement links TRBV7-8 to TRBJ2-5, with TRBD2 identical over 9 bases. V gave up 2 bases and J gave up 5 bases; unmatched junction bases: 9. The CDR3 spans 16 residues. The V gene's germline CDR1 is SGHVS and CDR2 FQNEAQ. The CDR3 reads CASSLIPGLAGETQYF. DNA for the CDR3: TGTGCCAGCAGCTTAATCCCGGGACTAGCAGGGGAGACCCAGTACTTC.

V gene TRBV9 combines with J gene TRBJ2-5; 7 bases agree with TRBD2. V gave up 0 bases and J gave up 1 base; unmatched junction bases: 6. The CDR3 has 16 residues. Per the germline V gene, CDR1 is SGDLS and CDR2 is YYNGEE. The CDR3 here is CASSVVPSGPQETQYF. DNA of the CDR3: TGTGCCAGCAGCGTAGTGCCTAGCGGACCCCAAGAGACCCAGTACTTC.

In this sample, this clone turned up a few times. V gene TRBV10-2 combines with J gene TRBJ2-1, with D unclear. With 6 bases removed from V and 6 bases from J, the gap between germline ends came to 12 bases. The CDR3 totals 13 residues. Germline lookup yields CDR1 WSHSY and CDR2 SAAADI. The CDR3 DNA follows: TGCGCCAGCAGACCCGTGGGTCTCAATGAGCAGTTCTTC. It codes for CASRPVGLNEQFF.

Written as DNA, the CDR3 is TGTGCCAGCAGTTACTCGGACAGGGTATGGGATGAGCAGTTCTTC. Its protein product is CASSYSDRVWDEQFF. The chain employs TRBV6-5 and TRBJ2-1; TRBD1 matches 8 bases. Germline CDR1 MNHEY, CDR2 SVGAGI. Trimming cost V 0 bases and J 8 bases; bases outside gene matches: 6. The length of the CDR3 is 15 residues.

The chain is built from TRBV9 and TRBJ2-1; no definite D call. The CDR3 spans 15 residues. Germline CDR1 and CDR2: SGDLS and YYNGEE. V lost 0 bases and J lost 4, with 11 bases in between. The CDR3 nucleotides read TGTGCCAGCAGCGTAGAGGTAGCCCCGTACAATGAGCAGTTCTTC. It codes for CASSVEVAPYNEQFF.

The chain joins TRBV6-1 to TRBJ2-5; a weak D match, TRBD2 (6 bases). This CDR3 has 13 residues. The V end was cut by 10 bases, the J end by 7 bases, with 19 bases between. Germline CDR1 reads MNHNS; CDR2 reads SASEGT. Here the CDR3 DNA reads TGTGCCACCTCAAGGGAGGCATTCGGGACCCAGTACTTC. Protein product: CATSREAFGTQYF.

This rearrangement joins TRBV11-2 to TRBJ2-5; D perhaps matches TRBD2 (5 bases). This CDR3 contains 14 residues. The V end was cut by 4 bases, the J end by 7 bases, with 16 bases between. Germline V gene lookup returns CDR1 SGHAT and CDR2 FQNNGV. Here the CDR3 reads CASSSSAEGGTQYF. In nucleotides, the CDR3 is TGTGCCAGCAGCTCCTCAGCAGAGGGCGGGACCCAGTACTTC.